This paragraph reports one T cell receptor (beta chain). No antigen is known for it. Regarding treatment: approximately nine-day PBMC culture with coronavirus spike peptide pools or control peptides (ViraFEST assay). The unexposed donor's CD4+ T cells were collected before the COVID-19 pandemic (2011-2018). With the Oncomine TCR Beta short-read assay, DNA from cultured CD4+ T cells was sequenced. Investigators obtained genomic DNA by extraction from cultured CD4+ T cells. TCRdb re-analysed the PCR reads in MiXCR, keeping a single row per CDR3 protein. The sample has 5,000 to 7,000 distinct CDR3 sequences, 39% seen once. This sample was taken from a study of vaccination and CD4 T cells after COVID-19. The CDR3 consists of 14 residues. V shed 5 bases and J 3 bases; nucleotides not matched to a gene: 5. Looked up from germline, CDR1 is DFQATT and CDR2 is SNEGSKA (reference sequence). Study-level results: Convalescent patients had a median around 90% of post-vaccine SARS-CoV-2-reactive clones that were detected only after vaccination, not before it.

The sample consisted of CD4+ T cells from blood, cultured in vitro. The sequence was obtained from a human donor in good health. The rearrangement links TRBV20-1 to TRBJ2-1; 9 bases line up with TRBD1. The CDR3 DNA follows: TGCAGTGCTCCGGGACAGGGTATCTACAATGAGCAGTTCTTC. It translates to CSAPGQGIYNEQFF.